Listed below are T cell receptor beta chains from one sample, sequenced in a study of shared clonotypes between healthy human individuals. Using immunoSEQ multiplex PCR, the repertoire was profiled, and TCRdb retains in-frame clones only, with some absent. The sample includes about 1,900,000 clones, approximately 94% seen only once; the top ten take less than 1.5%. Specimen: naive CD8+ T cells sorted from blood. The source of these receptors is a man younger than 35 in good health. The CDR3 runs from the conserved cysteine through the conserved F or W. D genes are given only for firm matches. The size entry is marked missing in some rows and otherwise reads once, few, many or a size class.

clone_size d_call j_call cdr3_length v_call cdr3_aa cdr3_nt
NA NA TRBJ2-7 13 TRBV11-3 CASARGFSYEQYF TGTGCCAGTGCTCGCGGCTTCTCCTACGAGCAGTACTTC
NA NA TRBJ1-4 16 TRBV7-9 CASSPPEEPINEKLFF TGTGCCAGCAGCCCTCCGGAAGAACCGATTAATGAAAAACTGTTTTTT
NA NA TRBJ1-3 14 TRBV27 CASSLQAGGNTIYF TGTGCCAGCAGTTTACAAGCGGGGGGAAACACCATATATTTT
NA NA TRBJ1-1 13 TRBV6-5 CASSYGGGTEAFF TGTGCCAGCAGTTACGGAGGAGGAACTGAAGCTTTCTTT
NA TRBD1 TRBJ2-7 15 TRBV30 CAWSVRPGGENEQYF TGTGCCTGGAGTGTAAGGCCAGGGGGAGAGAACGAGCAGTACTTC
NA NA TRBJ2-7 13 TRBV19 CASSYASLPEQYF TGTGCCAGTAGTTACGCTTCACTCCCCGAGCAGTACTTC
NA TRBD1 TRBJ1-2 15 TRBV30 CAWTTGTAINYGYTF TGTGCCTGGACCACCGGGACAGCAATTAACTATGGCTACACCTTC
NA TRBD1 TRBJ1-3 16 TRBV2 CASSDSDRGRGNTIYF TGTGCCAGCAGTGACTCCGACAGGGGCAGGGGAAACACCATATATTTT
NA NA TRBJ1-5 15 TRBV21-1 CASSNPGTSPQPQHF TGTGCCAGCAGCAATCCCGGGACATCACCTCAGCCCCAGCATTTT
NA TRBD1 TRBJ2-1 14 TRBV11-2 CASTTQGAYNEQFF TGTGCCAGCACCACGCAGGGGGCGTACAATGAGCAGTTCTTC
NA TRBD1 TRBJ2-3 15 TRBV5-4 CASSAGTVGTDTQYF TGTGCCAGCAGCGCAGGGACAGTTGGCACAGATACGCAGTATTTT
NA NA TRBJ2-7 15 TRBV6-1 CASSEYGTPPYEQYF TGTGCCAGCAGCGAGTACGGGACACCTCCCTACGAGCAGTACTTC
NA NA TRBJ1-1 11 TRBV29-1 CSVLMNTEAFF TGCAGCGTTCTCATGAACACTGAAGCTTTCTTT
NA NA TRBJ2-1 13 TRBV6-1 CASSDSGFNEQFF TGTGCCAGCAGTGACTCAGGCTTCAATGAGCAGTTCTTC
NA TRBD1 TRBJ1-5 17 TRBV5-6 CASSAGPGQEAGQPQHF TGTGCCAGCAGCGCGGGACCGGGACAGGAGGCGGGTCAGCCCCAGCATTTT
NA NA TRBJ2-7 15 TRBV7-8 CASSLLVGSTYEQYF TGTGCCAGCAGCTTATTAGTTGGCAGTACCTACGAGCAGTACTTC
NA NA TRBJ2-1 15 TRBV4-1 CASSRTGTDNNEQFF TGCGCCAGCAGCCGAACCGGGACTGACAACAATGAGCAGTTCTTC
NA NA TRBJ1-1 14 TRBV6-5 CASSPTGTNTEAFF TGTGCCAGCAGTCCCACGGGAACGAACACTGAAGCTTTCTTT
NA TRBD1 TRBJ1-2 15 TRBV19 CASSIVTGGSYGYTF TGTGCCAGTAGTATCGTAACAGGGGGCAGCTATGGCTACACCTTC
NA NA TRBJ1-2 14 TRBV27 CASSPNNVNYGYTF TGTGCCAGCAGTCCAAACAATGTTAACTATGGCTACACCTTC
NA TRBD1 TRBJ2-2 15 TRBV29-1 CSVVGTGGYTGELFF TGCAGCGTTGTGGGGACAGGGGGCTACACCGGGGAGCTGTTTTTT
once NA TRBJ2-7 13 TRBV25-1 CASSHDRTYEQYF TGTGCCAGCAGTCATGACCGAACCTACGAGCAGTACTTC
NA NA TRBJ2-7 14 TRBV11-2 CASSFPGLQYEQYF TGTGCCAGCAGCTTCCCGGGACTCCAATACGAGCAGTACTTC
NA NA TRBJ2-2 15 TRBV9 CASTSGAGNTGELFF TGTGCCAGCACCTCGGGGGCCGGGAACACCGGGGAGCTGTTTTTT
NA NA TRBJ1-2 14 TRBV6-5 CASSYSESLYGYTF TGTGCCAGCAGTTACTCGGAGAGCCTTTATGGCTACACCTTC
NA TRBD1 TRBJ2-3 15 TRBV9 CASGETGSVTDTQYF TGTGCCAGCGGAGAGACAGGGTCGGTCACAGATACGCAGTATTTT
NA NA TRBJ1-1 11 TRBV7-9 CASSLDGGAFF TGTGCCAGCAGCTTAGACGGGGGCGCTTTCTTT
NA NA TRBJ2-5 15 TRBV6-5 CASSYMDSTEETQYF TGTGCCAGCAGTTACATGGACAGTACGGAAGAGACCCAGTACTTC
once TRBD2 TRBJ2-1 15 TRBV7-6 CASSLFAGVGNEQFF TGTGCCAGCAGCTTATTTGCGGGAGTAGGGAATGAGCAGTTCTTC
NA NA TRBJ1-1 13 TRBV5-6 CASRAWPAVEAFF TGTGCCAGCAGAGCTTGGCCTGCAGTTGAAGCTTTCTTT
NA NA TRBJ1-3 15 TRBV18 CASSPGQGAGNTIYF TGTGCCAGCTCCCCCGGCCAGGGTGCAGGAAACACCATATATTTT
NA NA TRBJ2-3 14 TRBV9 CASSDPTEKDTQYF TGTGCCAGCAGCGATCCGACGGAAAAAGATACGCAGTATTTT
NA TRBD1 TRBJ1-1 14 TRBV16 CASSQWTGDPEAFF TGTGCCAGCAGCCAATGGACAGGGGACCCTGAAGCTTTCTTT
once NA TRBJ1-2 15 TRBV30 CAWKEGQGVDYGYTF TGTGCCTGGAAAGAAGGGCAAGGGGTTGACTATGGCTACACCTTC
NA TRBD1 TRBJ2-2 14 TRBV5-4 CASSMGQGTGELFF TGTGCCAGCAGTATGGGACAGGGTACCGGGGAGCTGTTTTTT
NA NA TRBJ1-5 12 TRBV5-1 CATRTDNQPQHF TGCGCCACCCGGACAGACAATCAGCCCCAGCATTTT
NA NA TRBJ2-1 17 TRBV11-2 CASSLDPPGRSYNEQFF TGTGCCAGCAGCTTAGATCCCCCCGGGCGATCCTACAATGAGCAGTTCTTC
NA TRBD2 TRBJ2-7 13 TRBV7-9 CASSLRGAYEQYF TGTGCCAGCAGCTTGCGGGGGGCCTACGAGCAGTACTTC
NA NA TRBJ2-5 19 TRBV11-2 CASSQWGGKLSQRKETQYF TGTGCCAGCAGCCAGTGGGGGGGCAAATTGTCGCAGCGTAAAGAGACCCAGTACTTC
NA TRBD2 TRBJ2-1 14 TRBV29-1 CSVRGLAGNNEQFF TGCAGCGTGAGGGGCCTAGCGGGGAACAATGAGCAGTTCTTC
NA NA TRBJ2-7 13 TRBV5-1 CASSRHDGYEQYF TGCGCCAGCAGCCGTCATGACGGGTACGAGCAGTACTTC
once NA TRBJ2-7 14 TRBV28 CASSLGAGPYEQYF TGTGCCAGCAGTTTAGGCGCAGGCCCCTACGAGCAGTACTTC
NA NA TRBJ2-7 14 TRBV29-1 CSVVPSTSALEQYF TGCAGCGTTGTCCCCTCAACTTCCGCCCTCGAGCAGTACTTC
NA NA TRBJ2-7 13 TRBV13 CASSLGNPYEQYF TGTGCCAGCAGCTTGGGTAACCCCTACGAGCAGTACTTC
NA NA TRBJ1-6 14 TRBV27 CASRVGTINSPLHF TGTGCCAGCAGGGTAGGGACGATTAATTCACCCCTCCACTTT
NA NA TRBJ1-2 14 TRBV5-6 CASSLGTDIYGYTF TGTGCCAGCAGCTTGGGGACAGATATCTATGGCTACACCTTC
NA TRBD2 TRBJ2-2 15 TRBV10-1 CASSGLAGADGELFF TGCGCCAGCAGTGGCCTAGCGGGAGCGGACGGGGAGCTGTTTTTT
NA NA TRBJ2-5 13 TRBV2 CASSGDLQETQYF TGTGCCAGCAGCGGGGACTTACAAGAGACCCAGTACTTC
NA TRBD2 TRBJ2-7 14 TRBV19 CASSIAGLASEQYF TGTGCCAGTAGTATAGCGGGACTAGCTTCCGAGCAGTACTTC
NA NA TRBJ2-5 12 TRBV6-5 CASSYPPETQYF TGTGCCAGCAGTTATCCCCCAGAGACCCAGTACTTC
NA NA TRBJ2-7 15 TRBV2 CASSEGAGRNYEQYF TGTGCCAGCAGTGAAGGGGCAGGGAGGAACTACGAGCAGTACTTC